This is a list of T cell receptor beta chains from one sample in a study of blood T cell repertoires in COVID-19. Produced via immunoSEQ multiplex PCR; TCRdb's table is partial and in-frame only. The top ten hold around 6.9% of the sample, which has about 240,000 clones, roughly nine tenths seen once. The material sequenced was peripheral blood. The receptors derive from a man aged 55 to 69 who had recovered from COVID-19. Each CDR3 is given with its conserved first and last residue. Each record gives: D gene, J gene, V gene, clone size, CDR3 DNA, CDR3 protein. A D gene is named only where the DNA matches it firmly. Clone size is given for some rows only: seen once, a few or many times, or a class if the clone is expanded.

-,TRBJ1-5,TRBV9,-,TGTGCCAGCAGCATCCCACAGGTCCCTCAGCCCCAGCATTTT,CASSIPQVPQPQHF
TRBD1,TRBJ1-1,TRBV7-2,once,TGTGCCAGCAGTCGGGGACAGGGGTTCCCTGAAGCTTTCTTT,CASSRGQGFPEAFF
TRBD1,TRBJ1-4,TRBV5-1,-,TGCGCCAGCAGCTTGGAGTGGGGGACAGCGGGACTGTTTTTT,CASSLEWGTAGLFF
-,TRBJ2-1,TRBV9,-,TGTGCCAGCAGCGTAGATGAGCGCTCCTACAATGAGCAGTTCTTC,CASSVDERSYNEQFF
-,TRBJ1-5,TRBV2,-,TGTGCCAGCAGCACAGACAGTGTTAGCAATCAGCCCCAGCATTTT,CASSTDSVSNQPQHF
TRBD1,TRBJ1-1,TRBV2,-,TGTGCCAGCAGTGAGGAGGTCCGGGACAGGGGGCTTCACACTGAAGCTTTCTTT,CASSEEVRDRGLHTEAFF
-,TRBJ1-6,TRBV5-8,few,TGTGCCAGCAGGGCACAGGGACGACATTCACCCCTCCACTTT,CASRAQGRHSPLHF
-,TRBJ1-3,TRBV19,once,TGTGCCAGTAGTATGTGGCATCGGGACACCATATATTTT,CASSMWHRDTIYF
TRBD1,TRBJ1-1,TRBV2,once,TGTGCCAGCAGCTTACAGGGGTGGACTGAAGCTTTCTTT,CASSLQGWTEAFF
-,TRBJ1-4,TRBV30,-,TGTGCCTGGAGGAAAAGGAGTTTAGGAGAAAAACTGTTTTTT,CAWRKRSLGEKLFF
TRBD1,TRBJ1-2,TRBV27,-,TGTGCCAGCAGTTTGTCACAGGGGGGTGGCTATGGCTACACCTTC,CASSLSQGGGYGYTF
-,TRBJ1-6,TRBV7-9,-,TGTGCCAGCAGCCTAAGGGGAAGTAACTATAATTCACCCCTCCACTTT,CASSLRGSNYNSPLHF
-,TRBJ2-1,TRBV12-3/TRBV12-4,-,TGTGCCAGCAGTTTCCGGGGCTACAATGAGCAGTTCTTC,CASSFRGYNEQFF
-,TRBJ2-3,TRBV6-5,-,TGTGCCAGCAGCGCGGGGCTAAGCACAGATACGCAGTATTTT,CASSAGLSTDTQYF
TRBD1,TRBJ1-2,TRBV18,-,TGTGCCAGCTCCTGGACAGGGGGCATCCAGGGCTACACCTTC,CASSWTGGIQGYTF
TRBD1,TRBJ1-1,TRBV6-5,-,TGTGCCAGCAGTTACCGGACAGGGATCATGAACACTGAAGCTTTCTTT,CASSYRTGIMNTEAFF
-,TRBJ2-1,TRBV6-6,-,TGTGCCAGCCACCGACAGGTTAGCTCCTACAATGAGCAGTTCTTC,CASHRQVSSYNEQFF
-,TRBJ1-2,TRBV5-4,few,TGTGCCAGCAGCGAGGGGGGGTACTATGGCTACACCTTC,CASSEGGYYGYTF
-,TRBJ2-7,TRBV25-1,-,TGTGCCAGCAGTGATTGGGAGAGCTCCTACGAGCAGTACTTC,CASSDWESSYEQYF